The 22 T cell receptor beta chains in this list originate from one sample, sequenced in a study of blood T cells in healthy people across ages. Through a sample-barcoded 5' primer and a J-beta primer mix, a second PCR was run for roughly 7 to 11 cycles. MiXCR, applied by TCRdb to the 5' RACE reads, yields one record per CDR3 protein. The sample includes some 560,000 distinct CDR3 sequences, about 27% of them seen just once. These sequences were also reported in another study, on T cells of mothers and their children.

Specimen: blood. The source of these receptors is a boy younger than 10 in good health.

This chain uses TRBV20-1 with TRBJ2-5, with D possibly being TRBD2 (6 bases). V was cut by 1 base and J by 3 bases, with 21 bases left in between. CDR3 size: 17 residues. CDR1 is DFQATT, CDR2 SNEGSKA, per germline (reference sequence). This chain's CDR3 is CSARALPSASYKETQYF. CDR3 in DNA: TGCAGTGCTAGAGCCCTTCCTAGCGCGAGCTATAAAGAGACCCAGTACTTC.

The CDR3 here is CASSPSDRAQTKNIQYF. The CDR3, as DNA: TGTGCCAGCAGCCCCTCCGACAGGGCCCAAACCAAAAACATTCAGTACTTC. The J gene is TRBJ2-4, the V gene TRBV3-1; TRBD1 matches 7 bases. V shed 4 bases and J 2 bases; nucleotides not matched to a gene: 11. This CDR3 region has 17 residues. Germline V gene sequence: CDR1 LGHDT, CDR2 YNNKEL (reference sequence).

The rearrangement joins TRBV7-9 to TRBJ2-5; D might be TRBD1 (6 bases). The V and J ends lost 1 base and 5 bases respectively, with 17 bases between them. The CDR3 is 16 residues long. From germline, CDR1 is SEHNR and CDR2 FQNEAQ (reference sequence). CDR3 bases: TGTGCCAGCAGCTTAGGTGCAGGGGATTTTGAGGAGACCCAGTACTTC. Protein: CASSLGAGDFEETQYF.

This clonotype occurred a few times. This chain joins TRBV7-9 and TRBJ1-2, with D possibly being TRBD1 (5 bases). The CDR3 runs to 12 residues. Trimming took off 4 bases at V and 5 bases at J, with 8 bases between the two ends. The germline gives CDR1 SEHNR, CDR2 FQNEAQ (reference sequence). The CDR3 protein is CASSSEGYGYTF. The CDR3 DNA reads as TGTGCCAGCAGCTCCGAGGGGTATGGCTACACCTTC.

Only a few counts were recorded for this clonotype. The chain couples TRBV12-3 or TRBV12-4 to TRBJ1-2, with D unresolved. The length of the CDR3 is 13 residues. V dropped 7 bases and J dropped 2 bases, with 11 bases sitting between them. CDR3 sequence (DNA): TGTGCCAGCACCCTCCGGAACAACTATGGCTACACCTTC. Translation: CASTLRNNYGYTF.

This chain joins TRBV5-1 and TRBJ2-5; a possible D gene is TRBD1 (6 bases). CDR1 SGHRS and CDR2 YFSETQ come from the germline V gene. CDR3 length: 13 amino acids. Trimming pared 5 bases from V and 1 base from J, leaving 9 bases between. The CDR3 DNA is TGCGCCAGCAGAGCGACAGGCCAAGAGACCCAGTACTTC. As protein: CASRATGQETQYF.

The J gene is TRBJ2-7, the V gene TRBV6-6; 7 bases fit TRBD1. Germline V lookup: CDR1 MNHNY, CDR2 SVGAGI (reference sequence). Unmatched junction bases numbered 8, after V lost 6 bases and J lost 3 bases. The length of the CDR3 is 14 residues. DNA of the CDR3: TGTGCCAGCAGAGCACAGGGGATGATCTACGAGCAGTACTTC. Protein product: CASRAQGMIYEQYF.

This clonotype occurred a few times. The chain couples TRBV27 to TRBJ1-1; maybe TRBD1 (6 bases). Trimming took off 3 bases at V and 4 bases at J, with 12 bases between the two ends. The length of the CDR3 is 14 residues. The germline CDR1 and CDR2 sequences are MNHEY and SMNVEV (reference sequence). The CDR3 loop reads CASSFNTGSTEAFF. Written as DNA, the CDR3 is TGTGCCAGCAGTTTTAATACAGGGAGCACTGAAGCTTTCTTT.

CDR3 coding DNA: TGCAGTGCTAGAGTAAGGAGTCAGAAAAACACCGGGGAGCTGTTTTTT. It specifies CSARVRSQKNTGELFF. The chain employs TRBV20-1 and TRBJ2-2; D is ambiguous. This CDR3 is built from 16 residues. Between the trimmed V and J ends, which lost 1 base and 2 bases, there was a span of 14 bases. The germline V gene has CDR1 DFQATT and CDR2 SNEGSKA (reference sequence).

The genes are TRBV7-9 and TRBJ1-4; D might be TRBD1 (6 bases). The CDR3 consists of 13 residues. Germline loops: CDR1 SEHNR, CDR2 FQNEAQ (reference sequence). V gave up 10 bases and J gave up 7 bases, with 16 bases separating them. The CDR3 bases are TGTGCCATCGACAGGTCGGGTCGTGAAAAACTGTTTTTT. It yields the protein CAIDRSGREKLFF.

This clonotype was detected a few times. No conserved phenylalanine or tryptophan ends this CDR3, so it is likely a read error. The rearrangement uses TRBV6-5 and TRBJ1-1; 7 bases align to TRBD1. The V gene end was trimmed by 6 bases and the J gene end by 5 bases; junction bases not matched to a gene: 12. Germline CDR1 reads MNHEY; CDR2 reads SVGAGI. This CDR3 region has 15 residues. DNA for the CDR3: TGTGCCAGCAGGAAACTCAGGGGGATTTGGACTGAAGCTTTCGTT. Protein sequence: CASRKLRGIWTEAFV.

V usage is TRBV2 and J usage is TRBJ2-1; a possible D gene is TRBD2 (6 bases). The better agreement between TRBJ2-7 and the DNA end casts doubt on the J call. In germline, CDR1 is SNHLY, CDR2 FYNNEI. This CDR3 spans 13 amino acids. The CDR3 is CASSAARLGEQYF. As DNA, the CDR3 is TGTGCCAGCAGCGCCGCGCGACTAGGCGAGCAGTACTTC.

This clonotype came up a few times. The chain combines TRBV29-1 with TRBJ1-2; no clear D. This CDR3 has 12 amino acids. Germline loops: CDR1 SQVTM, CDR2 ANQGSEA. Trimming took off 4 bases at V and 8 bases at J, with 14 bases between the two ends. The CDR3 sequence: CSVAPGAEGYTF. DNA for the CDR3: TGCAGCGTTGCCCCAGGTGCGGAAGGCTACACCTTC.

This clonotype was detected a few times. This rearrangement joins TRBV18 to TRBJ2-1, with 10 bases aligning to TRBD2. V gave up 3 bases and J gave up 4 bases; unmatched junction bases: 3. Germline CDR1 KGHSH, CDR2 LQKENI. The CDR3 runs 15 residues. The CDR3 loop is CASSPPAGGYNEQFF. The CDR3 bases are TGTGCCAGCTCACCGCCAGCGGGAGGGTACAATGAGCAGTTCTTC.

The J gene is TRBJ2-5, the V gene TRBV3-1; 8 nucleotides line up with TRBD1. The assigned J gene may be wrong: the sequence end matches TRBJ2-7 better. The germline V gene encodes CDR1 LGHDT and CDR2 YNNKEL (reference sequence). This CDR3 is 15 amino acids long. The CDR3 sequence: CASSQGPGGLYEQYF. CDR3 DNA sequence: TGTGCCAGCAGCCAAGGTCCAGGGGGCCTGTACGAGCAGTACTTC.

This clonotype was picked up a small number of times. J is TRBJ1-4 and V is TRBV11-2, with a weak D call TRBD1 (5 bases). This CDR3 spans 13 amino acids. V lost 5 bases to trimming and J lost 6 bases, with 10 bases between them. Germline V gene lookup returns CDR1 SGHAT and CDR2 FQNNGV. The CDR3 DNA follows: TGTGCCAGCAGCATGTGGGGGTATGAAAAACTGTTTTTT. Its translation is CASSMWGYEKLFF.

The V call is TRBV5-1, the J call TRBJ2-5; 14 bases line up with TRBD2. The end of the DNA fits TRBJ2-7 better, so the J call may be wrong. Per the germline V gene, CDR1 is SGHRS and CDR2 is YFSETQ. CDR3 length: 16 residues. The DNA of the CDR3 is TGCGCCAGCAGCAGTAGACTAGCGGGAGGGCCTTCCGAGCAGTACTTC. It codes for CASSSRLAGGPSEQYF.

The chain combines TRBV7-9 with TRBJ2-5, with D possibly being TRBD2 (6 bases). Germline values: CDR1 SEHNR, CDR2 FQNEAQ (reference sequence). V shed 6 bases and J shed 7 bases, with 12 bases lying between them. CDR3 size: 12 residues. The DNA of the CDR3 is TGTGCCAGCAGAGATCAAGCGGGGACCCAGTACTTC. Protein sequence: CASRDQAGTQYF.

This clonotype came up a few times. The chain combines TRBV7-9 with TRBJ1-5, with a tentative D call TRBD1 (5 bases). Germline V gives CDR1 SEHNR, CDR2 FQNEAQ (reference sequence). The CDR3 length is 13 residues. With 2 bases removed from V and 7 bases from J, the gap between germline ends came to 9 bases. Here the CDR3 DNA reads TGTGCCAGCAGCTTATCAGGGCCGCAGCCCCAGCATTTT. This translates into CASSLSGPQPQHF.

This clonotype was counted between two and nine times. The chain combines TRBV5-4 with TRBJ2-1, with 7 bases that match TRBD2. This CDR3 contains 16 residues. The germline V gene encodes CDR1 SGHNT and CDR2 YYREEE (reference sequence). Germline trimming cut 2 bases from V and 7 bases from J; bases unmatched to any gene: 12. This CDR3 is CASSFGEGASGNEQFF. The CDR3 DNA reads TGTGCCAGCAGCTTCGGGGAGGGAGCATCTGGTAATGAGCAGTTCTTC.

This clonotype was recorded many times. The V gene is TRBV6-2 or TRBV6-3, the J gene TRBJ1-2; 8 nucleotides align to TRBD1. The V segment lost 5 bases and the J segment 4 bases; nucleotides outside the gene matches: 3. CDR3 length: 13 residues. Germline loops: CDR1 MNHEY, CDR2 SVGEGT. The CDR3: CASSRTGPYGYTF. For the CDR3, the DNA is TGTGCCAGCAGTCGGACAGGGCCCTATGGCTACACCTTC.

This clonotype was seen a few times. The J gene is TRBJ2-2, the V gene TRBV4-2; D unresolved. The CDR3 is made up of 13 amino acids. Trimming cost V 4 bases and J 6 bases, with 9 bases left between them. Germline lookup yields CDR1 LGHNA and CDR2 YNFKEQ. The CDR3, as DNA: TGTGCCAGCAGCCGAACCCTGCCCGGGGAGCTGTTTTTT. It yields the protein CASSRTLPGELFF.